This T cell receptor (beta chain) derives from a study of neurological immune-mediated disorders. V shed 2 bases and J shed 12 bases, with 12 bases lying between them. The length of the CDR3 is 12 residues. CDR1 is MNHEY, CDR2 SVGAGI, per germline. This clonotype was observed a few times. Each TCR transcript was tagged with a 10-nucleotide random UMI during 5'RACE. Via MiXCR, TCRdb re-called the 5' RACE reads, giving one row per CDR3 protein. The repertoire holds 84,000 or so distinct CDR3 sequences, with over 9% as singletons. The clonotype was recovered from a man aged 40-49 years in good health. The chain combines TRBV6-5 with TRBJ2-3, with D unclear. The sequenced sample consisted of PBMCs. The CDR3: CASSYDGQIQYF. The CDR3, as DNA: TGTGCCAGCAGTTACGATGGGCAGATCCAGTATTTT.